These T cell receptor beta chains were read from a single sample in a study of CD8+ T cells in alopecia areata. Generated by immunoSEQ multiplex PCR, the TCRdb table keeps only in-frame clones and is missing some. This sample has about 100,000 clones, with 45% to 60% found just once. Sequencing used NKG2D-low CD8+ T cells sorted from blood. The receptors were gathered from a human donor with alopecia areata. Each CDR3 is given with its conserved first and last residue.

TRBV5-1 CASSLGSTYEQYF
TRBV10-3 CAISDTKTWNYGYTF
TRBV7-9 CASSLVTGGHKNIQYF
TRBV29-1 CSVDVAYEQYF
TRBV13 CASSLGGLAKNIQYF
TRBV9 CASSAQGSWETQYF
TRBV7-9 CASSLVPDELFF
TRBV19 CASSKGKANEQFF
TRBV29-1 CSVDRAIGNEQFF
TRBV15 CATSRGVRGTGYTF
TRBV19 CASSGWTGGNEQFF
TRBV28 CASSLFQASSYNEQFF
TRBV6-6 CASLGTGASYEQYF
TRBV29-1 CSVEAGQYGYTF
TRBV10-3 CATRDRAELDGYTF
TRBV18 CASSPNSGREGREQYF
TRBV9 CASSEDGRLNTEAFF
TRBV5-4 CASSLEGYNQPQHF
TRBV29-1 CSVDPGQGHDTEAFF
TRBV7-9 CASSPREGTGKETQYF
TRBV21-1 CASRREGLIREQFF
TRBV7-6 CASSPDTLGPSGEQFF
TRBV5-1 CARTTTGQPNSYEQYF
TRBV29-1 CSVDHDSTGEGYEQYF
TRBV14 CASSTYRGTEAFF
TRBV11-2 CASSLGPTGELFF
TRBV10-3 CAISHRDIETQYF
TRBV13 CASSDSGRGTDTQYF
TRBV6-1 CASFPGTRESDTQYF
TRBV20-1 CSAGSVGYTF
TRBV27 CASSYSSYNEQFF
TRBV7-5 CARSLALHCYSNQPQHF
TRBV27 CASRRTSGSWAKNIQYF
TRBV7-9 CASSPGTSRRQYF
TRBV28 CASSLKDETYEQYF
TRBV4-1 CASSQDGLGTSTDTQYF
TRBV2 CASSETSGLVDTQYF
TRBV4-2 CASSQVRRPRTQYF
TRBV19 CASSASLAASYEQYF
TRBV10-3 CAISEGRYSYEQYF
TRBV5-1 CASSPQQGSNNEQFF
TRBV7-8 CASSLVASGNTGELFF
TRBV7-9 CASSPRTGKAETQYF